The 25 T cell receptor beta chains in this list originate from one sample, sequenced in a study of control samples from healthy donors and cancer patients. The table came from immunoSEQ multiplex PCR; TCRdb's copy has only in-frame clones and leaves some out. This sample has approximately 94,000 clones; around 87% occur once, and the top ten carry roughly 1.3%. The sample consisted of blood. These receptor sequences come from a woman aged 50 to 65 in good health.

This chain uses TRBV19 with TRBJ1-1; D uncertain. The germline CDR1 and CDR2 sequences are LNHDA and SQIVND (reference sequence). Deletions cut 5 bases from V and 3 bases from J, with 13 bases between. This CDR3 has 14 amino acids. The CDR3 loop reads CASSFGVWDTEAFF. The CDR3 DNA is TGTGCCAGTAGTTTCGGAGTTTGGGACACTGAAGCTTTCTTT.

The chain recombines TRBV13 with TRBJ2-4; 13 bases match TRBD2. The V gene end was trimmed by 5 bases and the J gene end by 8 bases; junction bases not matched to a gene: 9. CDR3 length: 16 residues. In germline, CDR1 is PRHDT, CDR2 FYEKMQ (reference sequence). The CDR3: CASSLRLAGGSDIQYF. The CDR3, as DNA: TGTGCCAGCAGCCTCCGACTAGCGGGAGGTTCAGACATTCAGTACTTC.

This rearrangement joins TRBV28 to TRBJ1-4; D is possibly TRBD1 (5 bases). The CDR3 covers 15 residues. Germline V gene lookup returns CDR1 MDHEN and CDR2 SYDVKM. The V end was cut by 2 bases, the J end by 8 bases, with 15 bases between. The CDR3 region is CASSLIGGGEEKLFF. The CDR3 DNA reads as TGTGCCAGCAGTTTAATTGGCGGGGGAGAGGAAAAACTGTTTTTT.

The chain employs TRBV5-1 and TRBJ2-7, with D possibly matching TRBD1 (5 bases). The germline gives CDR1 SGHRS, CDR2 YFSETQ. Trimming removed 2 bases at V and 5 bases at J, with 17 bases between. CDR3 size: 15 residues. The CDR3: CASSFVPTGIDEQYF. In nucleotides, the CDR3 is TGCGCCAGCAGCTTCGTCCCTACAGGAATCGACGAGCAGTACTTC.

The chain employs TRBV7-2 and TRBJ2-2; maybe TRBD2 (5 bases). V was shortened by 5 bases and J by 5 bases, with 18 bases between the two germline ends. The germline V gene encodes CDR1 SGHTA and CDR2 FQGNSA. CDR3 size: 16 residues. This chain's CDR3 is CASSPGLGGSTGELFF. The CDR3 coding sequence is TGTGCCAGCAGCCCTGGTCTCGGAGGCTCAACCGGGGAGCTGTTTTTT.

V usage is TRBV6-5 and J usage is TRBJ1-3; no definite D call. V was trimmed by 7 bases and J by 9 bases, leaving 16 bases between them. The length of the CDR3 is 13 residues. Germline loops: CDR1 MNHEY, CDR2 SVGAGI. This CDR3 reads CASTTNGLGTIYF. The CDR3, as DNA: TGTGCCAGCACCACGAATGGGCTGGGCACCATATATTTT.

This chain links TRBV4-2 with TRBJ1-2, with 7 nucleotides matching TRBD1. The CDR3 spans 16 residues. Germline V gene lookup returns CDR1 LGHNA and CDR2 YNFKEQ. Trimming took 2 bases from V and 8 from J; bases not matched to a gene: 14. The CDR3 protein is CASSQPKGQNYRGYTF. The CDR3 DNA is TGTGCCAGCAGCCAACCTAAGGGACAGAATTATAGGGGCTACACCTTC.

The rearrangement links TRBV4-1 to TRBJ2-6; D remains ambiguous. Germline assignment: CDR1 MGHRA and CDR2 YSYEKL. V was trimmed by 4 bases and J by 4 bases, leaving 8 bases between them. The CDR3 totals 14 residues. The CDR3 nucleotides read TGCGCCAGCAGCCGGTCTGGGGGGGCCAACGTCCTGACTTTC. The encoded protein is CASSRSGGANVLTF.

This clone showed up just once. This sequence joins TRBV15 and TRBJ1-6, with 8 bases aligning to TRBD1. The junction had 8 bases not matched to a gene; V was cut back by 1 base and J by 9 bases. CDR3 size: 16 residues. Germline-derived CDR1 and CDR2 are LNHNV and YYDKDF (reference sequence). The CDR3 here is CATSRGKTGAVSPLHF. The CDR3 DNA follows: TGTGCCACCAGCAGAGGGAAGACAGGGGCTGTTTCACCCCTCCACTTT. Filled out from reference TRBV15 and TRBJ1-6, the complete variable domain reads DAMVIQNPRYQVTQFGKPVTLSCSQTLNHNVMYWYQQKSSQAPKLLFHYYDKDFNNEADTPDNFQSRRPNTSFCFLDIRSPGLGDTAMYLCATSRGKTGAVSPLHFGNGTRLTVT.

The chain recombines TRBV4-3 with TRBJ1-2, with D unresolved. V gave up 2 bases and J gave up 7 bases, with 14 bases separating them. This CDR3 comprises 14 residues. Germline V lookup: CDR1 LGHNA, CDR2 YSLEER. CDR3 residues: CASSQNTGIGGYTF. The DNA of the CDR3 is TGCGCCAGCAGCCAAAACACGGGGATCGGTGGCTACACCTTC.

The CDR3 DNA sequence: TGTGCCAGCAGCCCCCCGGGACAGGGTCACACCGGGGAGCTGTTTTTT. This codes for CASSPPGQGHTGELFF. The J gene is TRBJ2-2, the V gene TRBV6-6; 9 bases are shared with TRBD1. Looked up from germline, CDR1 is MNHNY and CDR2 is SVGAGI (reference sequence). There are 16 residues in the CDR3. J gave up 3 bases and V 6 bases, and 8 bases lay outside the gene matches.

The chain joins TRBV3-1 (or the pseudogene TRBV3-2) to TRBJ2-3; no clear D gene. V was cut by 4 bases and J by 5 bases, with 10 bases left in between. CDR3 length: 13 residues. Germline V gene sequence: CDR1 LGHDT, CDR2 YNNKEL (reference sequence). The CDR3 sequence: CASSLSSLDTQYF. DNA for the CDR3: TGTGCCAGCAGCCTATCCTCCTTAGATACGCAGTATTTT.

This chain joins TRBV11-3 and TRBJ2-7; D is undetermined. Germline V CDR1 and CDR2: SGHNT, YENEEA. There are 14 residues in the CDR3. The V end was cut by 1 base, the J end by 5 bases, with 12 bases between. The CDR3 loop reads CASSLGHFGDEQYF. CDR3 sequence (DNA): TGTGCCAGCAGCTTAGGTCACTTTGGTGACGAGCAGTACTTC.

The chain couples TRBV12-3 or TRBV12-4 to TRBJ1-1; weak D call: TRBD1 (6 bases). The CDR3 contains 13 residues. Trimming took off 6 bases at V and 4 bases at J, with 12 bases between the two ends. The CDR3 here is CASSMTGGTEAFF. Here the CDR3 DNA reads TGTGCCAGCAGCATGACAGGAGGCACTGAAGCTTTCTTT.

J is TRBJ1-1 and V is TRBV7-3; D not resolved. The CDR3 consists of 14 residues. Germline V lookup: CDR1 SGHTA, CDR2 FQGTGA. Trimming stripped 2 bases from V and 0 bases from J, with 7 bases between. In nucleotides, the CDR3 is TGTGCCAGCAGCTTAGGCCAGATGAACACTGAAGCTTTCTTT. Residues: CASSLGQMNTEAFF.

This clone was counted once. The gene calls are TRBV19 and TRBJ1-4; 8 nucleotides match TRBD1. Trimming took 5 bases from V and 7 from J; bases not matched to a gene: 12. Germline values: CDR1 LNHDA, CDR2 SQIVND (reference sequence). CDR3 length: 16 amino acids. The CDR3 DNA reads as TGTGCCAGTAGTCATTACAGGGGGTGGATGATTGAAAAACTGTTTTTT. It translates to CASSHYRGWMIEKLFF.

The V call is TRBV7-8, the J call TRBJ1-5; 10 bases fit TRBD1. Germline lookup yields CDR1 SGHVS and CDR2 FQNEAQ. With V trimmed by 5 bases and J by 0 bases, 4 bases remained unmatched. The CDR3 extends over 16 amino acids. The CDR3 bases are TGTGCCAGCAGCCCACGACAGGGGGCTAGCAATCAGCCCCAGCATTTT. Translated: CASSPRQGASNQPQHF.

V is TRBV11-2 and J is TRBJ2-5; 7 nucleotides line up with TRBD1. The J segment lost 5 bases and the V segment lost 2 bases, leaving 11 bases of the junction unmatched. Germline V lookup: CDR1 SGHAT, CDR2 FQNNGV. The CDR3 runs 16 residues. The chain's CDR3 is CASSLIRRGRRETQYF. The CDR3 DNA follows: TGTGCCAGCAGCTTAATAAGAAGGGGGCGCCGGGAGACCCAGTACTTC.

The genes are TRBV28 and TRBJ1-5, with 11 bases fitting TRBD1. This CDR3 has 18 amino acids. With V trimmed by 4 bases and J by 0 bases, 8 bases remained unmatched. In germline, CDR1 is MDHEN, CDR2 SYDVKM. This CDR3 reads CASSSGTGGWYSNQPQHF. The CDR3 nucleotides are TGTGCCAGCAGTTCCGGGACAGGGGGGTGGTATAGCAATCAGCCCCAGCATTTT. Full variable domain (rest looked up from reference TRBV28 and TRBJ1-5): DVKVTQSSRYLVKRTGEKVFLECVQDMDHENMFWYRQDPGLGLRLIYFSYDVKMKEKGDIPEGYSVSREKKERFSLILESASTNQTSMYLCASSSGTGGWYSNQPQHFGDGTRLSIL.

J is TRBJ1-5 and V is TRBV18, with a tentative D call TRBD1 (5 bases). Trimming cost V 5 bases and J 4 bases, with 15 bases left between them. In germline, CDR1 is KGHSH, CDR2 LQKENI. The CDR3 sequence is 15 residues long. The CDR3 coding sequence is TGTGCCAGCTCAAATCGGGCAGGGAGGAATCAGCCCCAGCATTTT. This sequence encodes CASSNRAGRNQPQHF.

The chain couples TRBV6-5 to TRBJ1-2; the D is unclear. This CDR3 spans 14 amino acids. Germline loops: CDR1 MNHEY, CDR2 SVGAGI. Trimming took 7 bases from V and 5 from J, leaving 17 bases between them. CDR3 sequence: CASTRGEGLYGYTF. The CDR3 DNA reads TGTGCCAGCACCCGTGGGGAGGGTTTGTATGGCTACACCTTC.

There are a few counts of this clone. V gene TRBV9 combines with J gene TRBJ2-7; TRBD2 is a possible D gene (6 bases). Trimming took off 7 bases at V and 12 bases at J, with 20 bases between the two ends. Germline V gene lookup returns CDR1 SGDLS and CDR2 YYNGEE. The CDR3 extends over 12 amino acids. The CDR3 DNA sequence: TGTGCCAGCGGGGAACCGGGGACTTCGTTGTACTTC. This sequence encodes CASGEPGTSLYF. The entire variable domain, with the rest obtained from reference TRBV9 and TRBJ2-7, is as follows: DSGVTQTPKHLITATGQRVTLRCSPRSGDLSVYWYQQSLDQGLQFLIQYYNGEERAKGNILERFSAQQFPDLHSELNLSSLELGDSALYFCASGEPGTSLYFGPGTRLTVT.

The CDR3 sequence: CASSVEQGSYNEQFF. The CDR3 bases are TGTGCCAGCAGCGTAGAACAGGGGTCCTACAATGAGCAGTTCTTC. The V call is TRBV9, the J call TRBJ2-1; 7 bases fit TRBD1. J was trimmed by 1 base and V by 0 bases; bases with no gene match: 1. Germline CDR1 and CDR2: SGDLS and YYNGEE. CDR3 size: 15 residues.

This chain joins TRBV10-2 and TRBJ2-3; no clear D gene. CDR3 size: 11 residues. The germline V and J ends were trimmed by 8 bases and 4 bases, with 7 bases remaining between them. From germline, CDR1 is WSHSY and CDR2 SAAADI. The CDR3: CASGLPDTQYF. CDR3 bases: TGCGCCAGCGGGCTTCCAGATACGCAGTATTTT.

The chain is built from TRBV29-1 and TRBJ1-1, with no clear D. The CDR3 has 14 residues. Between the trimmed V and J ends, which lost 0 bases and 1 base, there was a span of 9 bases. Germline V gene sequence: CDR1 SQVTM, CDR2 ANQGSEA. For the CDR3, the DNA is TGCAGCGTTGAAGATGAAGTGGGGAACACTGAAGCTTTCTTT. This translates into CSVEDEVGNTEAFF.